The 17 T cell receptor beta chains below were found in one sample sequenced in a study of blood T cell repertoires in COVID-19. The assay was immunoSEQ multiplex PCR, and TCRdb's table has in-frame clones only and misses some. The sample lists approximately 28,000 clones, around two thirds occurring once. The sample was peripheral blood. These receptors were obtained from a man in his fifties or sixties with active or convalescent COVID-19.

This chain links TRBV12-5 with TRBJ2-1; the D is unclear. The V gene's germline CDR1 is LGHNT and CDR2 FRNRAP. Trimming removed 6 bases at V and 0 bases at J, with 15 bases between. The CDR3 is made up of 16 amino acids. CDR3 in DNA: TGTGCTAGTGGCACAACTGGGCAGAGCTCCTACAATGAGCAGTTCTTC. Its translation: CASGTTGQSSYNEQFF. The full variable domain, completed using reference TRBV12-5 and TRBJ2-1, is DARVTQTPRHKVTEMGQEVTMRCQPILGHNTVFWYRQTMMQGLELLAYFRNRAPLDDSGMPKDRFSAEMPDATLATLKIQPSEPRDSAVYFCASGTTGQSSYNEQFFGPGTRLTVL.

V is TRBV14 and J is TRBJ2-1, with D maybe TRBD2 (6 bases). The ends were cut back, 7 bases at V and 1 base at J, with 14 bases in the middle. In germline, CDR1 is SGHDN, CDR2 FVKESK. CDR3 length: 15 amino acids. The CDR3 DNA follows: TGTGCCAGCAATGTTGCCGGGAGTTCCTACAATGAGCAGTTCTTC. Protein: CASNVAGSSYNEQFF.

The rearrangement links TRBV30 to TRBJ1-2; TRBD1 is a possible D gene (6 bases). Germline-derived CDR1 and CDR2 are GTSNPN and SVGIG (reference sequence). The CDR3 loop spans 13 amino acids. The germline V and J ends were trimmed by 8 bases and 2 bases, with 15 bases remaining between them. CDR3 in DNA: TGTGCCAGAAACAGGGAGCGGAACTATGGCTACACCTTC. Translating it yields CARNRERNYGYTF.

The rearrangement uses TRBV21-1 and TRBJ1-4; the table's D gene call, TRBD1, was not cross checked with the DNA. TRBV21-1 has pseudogene status. The CDR3 spans 17 residues. Written as DNA, the CDR3 is TGTGCCAGCCCGCGTAGGGACAGGGTGTTATACCCAGAAAAACTGTTTTTT. Encoded protein: CASPRRDRVLYPEKLFF.

This chain joins TRBV24-1 and TRBJ1-2; D remains ambiguous. Deletions cut 4 bases from V and 5 bases from J, with 13 bases between. The germline V gene has CDR1 KGHDR and CDR2 SFDVKD. The CDR3 sequence is 14 residues long. The CDR3 DNA follows: TGTGCCACCAGTGACGCCGGGTTGGAGTATGGCTACACCTTC. This gives the protein CATSDAGLEYGYTF.

This chain uses TRBV28 with TRBJ2-7, with D uncertain. The CDR3 runs to 12 residues. Germline CDR1 is MDHEN and CDR2 is SYDVKM. Trimming removed 3 bases from V and 2 bases from J, with 5 bases in between. The CDR3 coding sequence is TGTGCCAGCAGTTTGTATGCCTACGAGCAGTACTTC. Its protein product is CASSLYAYEQYF. Filled out from reference TRBV28 and TRBJ2-7, the complete variable domain reads DVKVTQSSRYLVKRTGEKVFLECVQDMDHENMFWYRQDPGLGLRLIYFSYDVKMKEKGDIPEGYSVSREKKERFSLILESASTNQTSMYLCASSLYAYEQYFGPGTRLTVT.

This clone was observed a handful of times. DNA for the CDR3: TGTGCCAGCAGCGAACAGGGGGCCGGCTCACCCCTCCACTTT. It encodes CASSEQGAGSPLHF. This sequence joins TRBV6-4 and TRBJ1-6; TRBD1 agrees at 9 bases. Germline-derived CDR1 and CDR2 are MRHNA and SNTAGT. The CDR3 has 14 amino acids. The junction had 7 bases not matched to a gene; V was cut back by 6 bases and J by 10 bases.

The CDR3 DNA reads TGTGCCAGCAGCGCGATCGGGACTAGCGGGGGGGCCGGTACGCAGTATTTT. Amino acids: CASSAIGTSGGAGTQYF. The gene calls are TRBV9 and TRBJ2-3; 16 positions match TRBD2. From germline, CDR1 is SGDLS and CDR2 YYNGEE. The CDR3 length is 17 residues. Unmatched junction bases numbered 9, after V lost 3 bases and J lost 8 bases.

This clone was detected only a few times. The V call is TRBV3-1 (or the pseudogene TRBV3-2), the J call TRBJ1-2; 8 bases map to TRBD1. Germline lookup yields CDR1 LGHDT and CDR2 YNNKEL (reference sequence). V shed 4 bases and J 7 bases; nucleotides not matched to a gene: 8. This CDR3 is built from 14 residues. The CDR3 protein is CASSRTGLASGYTF. The CDR3 coding sequence is TGTGCCAGCAGCCGGACAGGGTTGGCGTCTGGCTACACCTTC.

This clone has just a few counts. V gene TRBV29-1 combines with J gene TRBJ1-1, with TRBD1 matching over 7 bases. Losses at the gene ends were 5 bases for V and 2 bases for J; bases not matched to a gene: 2. There are 12 residues in the CDR3. Germline CDR1 SQVTM, CDR2 ANQGSEA. CDR3 amino acids: CSVRQGNTEAFF. For the CDR3, the DNA is TGCAGCGTTAGACAGGGAAACACTGAAGCTTTCTTT.

The chain employs TRBV29-1 and TRBJ2-2, with 9 bases identical to TRBD1. The CDR3 is 13 amino acids. Germline V gives CDR1 SQVTM, CDR2 ANQGSEA. Germline trimming cut 6 bases from V and 4 bases from J; bases unmatched to any gene: 3. Here the CDR3 reads CSVGTGITGELFF. The CDR3 nucleotides are TGCAGCGTGGGGACAGGGATCACCGGGGAGCTGTTTTTT.

The table lists this clone with a count of one. The gene calls are TRBV7-8 and TRBJ1-5; TRBD1 is a possible D gene (6 bases). Trimming shortened V by 5 bases and J by 7 bases, and 24 bases separated the two germline ends. This CDR3 contains 17 residues. The germline gives CDR1 SGHVS, CDR2 FQNEAQ. CDR3 nucleotides: TGTGCCAGCAGCCCGGCGCTTCGCGTTAGGGGGAGACAGCCCCAGCATTTT. Translated, it gives CASSPALRVRGRQPQHF.

The V and J genes are TRBV6-2 or TRBV6-3 and TRBJ2-5, with 11 bases that match TRBD2. V was clipped by 6 bases and J by 13 bases; unmatched bases: 13. Germline CDR1 MNHEY, CDR2 SVGEGT. This CDR3 contains 14 residues. The CDR3 sequence is CASSHGGLAARVYF. CDR3 coding DNA: TGTGCCAGCAGCCACGGGGGACTAGCGGCTCGAGTGTACTTC.

A few counts support this clone. The V call is TRBV7-8, the J call TRBJ1-1, with TRBD1 as a possible D gene (6 bases). CDR1 and CDR2 (germline): SGHVS, FQNEAQ. The CDR3 is 14 amino acids. V was trimmed by 7 bases and J by 0 bases, leaving 12 bases between them. The CDR3 sequence is CASIDRRMNTEAFF. The CDR3 DNA reads TGTGCCAGCATCGACAGGAGAATGAACACTGAAGCTTTCTTT.

The CDR3 loop reads CASSRRTGPGTEQYF. Written as DNA, the CDR3 is TGCGCCAGCAGCCGACGGACGGGACCGGGGACTGAGCAGTACTTC. This chain joins TRBV5-1 and TRBJ2-7; tentative D call: TRBD2 (6 bases). Trimming removed 4 bases at V and 7 bases at J, with 21 bases between. The CDR3 loop spans 15 amino acids. CDR1 and CDR2 (germline): SGHRS, YFSETQ.

This clone was seen just once. This chain joins TRBV5-4 and TRBJ2-7, with D maybe TRBD2 (6 bases). With 4 bases removed from V and 6 bases from J, the gap between germline ends came to 20 bases. CDR1 and CDR2 (germline): SGHNT, YYREEE (reference sequence). This CDR3 is 15 amino acids long. DNA of the CDR3: TGTGCCAGCAGCCGCCCGGGAGCAGGCGGCGGCGAGCAGTACTTC. Translation gives CASSRPGAGGGEQYF.

The rearrangement joins TRBV10-2 to TRBJ2-7, with D possibly being TRBD1 (6 bases). The ends were cut back, 2 bases at V and 2 bases at J, with 10 bases in the middle. CDR1 and CDR2 from the germline V gene are WSHSY and SAAADI. The CDR3 is 14 residues long. CDR3 loop: CASSEGQPPYEQYF. The CDR3 DNA sequence: TGCGCCAGCAGTGAGGGACAGCCTCCCTACGAGCAGTACTTC.